Below are 21 T cell receptor beta chains sequenced from a single sample in a study of blood T cell repertoires in COVID-19. The repertoire was sequenced with immunoSEQ multiplex PCR; TCRdb's copy has only in-frame clones and lacks some. The sample lists about 220,000 clones, 60% to 85% occurring once. Sequenced sample: peripheral blood. Every receptor here comes from a woman in her 70s with acute or convalescent COVID-19.

The rearrangement joins TRBV6-6 to TRBJ1-2, with D perhaps matching TRBD1 (6 bases). V lost 5 bases, J lost 2 bases, and 9 bases lay in between. The CDR3 loop spans 13 amino acids. Germline CDR1 MNHNY, CDR2 SVGAGI (reference sequence). CDR3 sequence: CASSNTGNYGYTF. In nucleotides, the CDR3 is TGTGCCAGCAGTAACACAGGGAACTATGGCTACACCTTC.

In this sample, this clone turned up a few times. The chain carries TRBV5-1 and TRBJ1-1, with 10 bases matching TRBD1. The CDR3 spans 13 residues. The trim removed 5 bases at V and 10 bases at J, leaving 8 bases unmatched. The germline CDR1 and CDR2 sequences are SGHRS and YFSETQ. CDR3 DNA sequence: TGCGCCAGCAGTCGAGGACAGGGGGAAGGAGCTTTCTTT. Translated: CASSRGQGEGAFF.

This chain uses TRBV3-1 (or the pseudogene TRBV3-2) with TRBJ1-1, with a weak D call TRBD1 (6 bases). V lost 6 bases, J lost 1 base, and 12 bases lay in between. CDR1 LGHDT and CDR2 YNNKEL come from the germline V gene (reference sequence). The CDR3 contains 14 residues. The CDR3 protein is CASSQGTQNTEAFF. CDR3 DNA sequence: TGTGCCAGCAGTCAGGGGACCCAGAACACTGAAGCTTTCTTT.

The chain couples TRBV2 to TRBJ2-3, with a weak D call TRBD2 (7 bases). Germline lookup yields CDR1 SNHLY and CDR2 FYNNEI. This CDR3 has 16 amino acids. V lost 3 bases to trimming and J lost 0 bases, with 13 bases between them. CDR3 nucleotide sequence: TGTGCCAGCAGTGATGGGCGGGGGCCTAGCACAGATACGCAGTATTTT. Translating gives CASSDGRGPSTDTQYF. Together with reference TRBV2 and TRBJ2-3, the CDR3 gives the full variable domain: EPEVTQTPSHQVTQMGQEVILRCVPISNHLYFYWYRQILGQKVEFLVSFYNNEISEKSEIFDDQFSVERPDGSNFTLKIRSTKLEDSAMYFCASSDGRGPSTDTQYFGPGTRLTVL.

The V call is TRBV27, the J call TRBJ1-1, with 7 nucleotides matching TRBD1. The CDR3 runs to 14 residues. Unmatched junction bases numbered 4, after V lost 5 bases and J lost 1 base. Germline V gives CDR1 MNHEY, CDR2 SMNVEV (reference sequence). This chain's CDR3 is CASSARTGNTEAFF. The CDR3 region has the DNA TGTGCCAGCAGTGCTCGGACAGGGAACACTGAAGCTTTCTTT.

A single count supports this clone. The CDR3 region has the DNA TGTGCCAGCAGTTATAGACAGGGGCGCACTGAAGCTTTCTTT. Amino acid sequence: CASSYRQGRTEAFF. The chain uses TRBV6-5 and TRBJ1-1; 8 bases align to TRBD1. CDR3 length: 14 amino acids. V lost 3 bases and J lost 4; bases outside the gene matches: 4. Per germline, CDR1 MNHEY and CDR2 SVGAGI.

This rearrangement joins TRBV12-3 or TRBV12-4 to TRBJ1-4, with D perhaps TRBD1 (6 bases). Trimming took 4 bases from V and 6 from J, leaving 9 bases between them. This CDR3 contains 13 residues. The CDR3 DNA sequence: TGTGCCAGCAGTTCGCAGGGGTATGAAAAACTGTTTTTT. Protein: CASSSQGYEKLFF.

This chain connects TRBV10-3 to TRBJ2-1, with 14 bases identical to TRBD2. Germline values: CDR1 ENHRY, CDR2 SYGVKD. The CDR3 totals 18 residues. Trimming removed 6 bases from V and 3 bases from J; junction bases left unmatched: 10. In DNA form, the CDR3 reads TGTGCCATCAGCCCCGGGACTAGCGGGGGAACGAACTACAATGAGCAGTTCTTC. Translation gives CAISPGTSGGTNYNEQFF.

The V and J genes are TRBV5-6 and TRBJ2-4; 10 nucleotides match TRBD1. Germline V CDR1 and CDR2: SGHDT, YYEEEE. The trim removed 4 bases at V and 9 bases at J, leaving 10 bases unmatched. The CDR3 spans 15 residues. The CDR3 reads CASSRWGGQGTIQYF. The CDR3 nucleotides are TGTGCCAGCAGCAGATGGGGGGGACAGGGGACCATTCAGTACTTC.

The chain uses TRBV21-1 and TRBJ2-1; TRBD2 reflects the table's D call only, with no check against the DNA. TRBV21-1 is an annotated pseudogene. This CDR3 contains 19 residues. The chain's CDR3 is CASSNPLGTSGGGINEQFF. CDR3 DNA sequence: TGTGCCAGCAGCAATCCCCTCGGGACTAGCGGGGGGGGAATTAATGAGCAGTTCTTC.

The CDR3 here is CASSWTGQGKNEQFF. Written as DNA, the CDR3 is TGCGCCAGCAGCTGGACGGGACAGGGAAAGAATGAGCAGTTCTTC. The V and J genes are TRBV5-1 and TRBJ2-1; 9 bases are shared with TRBD1. Trimming at V came to 3 bases and at J to 7 bases, leaving 8 bases not matched to a gene. There are 15 residues in the CDR3. CDR1 is SGHRS, CDR2 YFSETQ, per germline.

The J gene is TRBJ2-6, the V gene TRBV5-1; D is ambiguous. V lost 2 bases and J lost 0, with 9 bases in between. The CDR3 loop spans 16 amino acids. Germline V gives CDR1 SGHRS, CDR2 YFSETQ. In nucleotides, the CDR3 is TGCGCCAGCAGCTTAGCCTCCTACTCTGGGGCCAACGTCCTGACTTTC. Protein sequence: CASSLASYSGANVLTF.

This clone was detected once. The J gene is TRBJ2-4, the V gene TRBV7-2; 8 bases line up with TRBD1. V dropped 4 bases and J dropped 6; count of bases not matched to a gene: 5. The CDR3 length is 14 residues. From germline, CDR1 is SGHTA and CDR2 FQGNSA. The CDR3 loop reads CASSSRQGTNIQYF. The CDR3 DNA follows: TGTGCCAGCAGCTCGAGACAGGGGACAAACATTCAGTACTTC. The full variable domain, with the rest looked up from reference TRBV7-2 and TRBJ2-4, is GAGVSQSPSNKVTEKGKDVELRCDPISGHTALYWYRQSLGQGLEFLIYFQGNSAPDKSGLPSDRFSAERTGGSVSTLTIQRTQQEDSAVYLCASSSRQGTNIQYFGAGTRLSVL.

This clone was detected a few times. V and J are TRBV5-4 and TRBJ2-7; 11 bases are a match to TRBD1. This CDR3 has 15 residues. Trimming at V came to 1 base and at J to 5 bases, leaving 5 bases not matched to a gene. Germline CDR1 reads SGHNT; CDR2 reads YYREEE (reference sequence). The CDR3: CASSLQGQGAHEQYV. CDR3 bases: TGTGCCAGCAGCTTGCAAGGACAGGGGGCCCACGAGCAGTACGTC.

The rearrangement uses TRBV2 and TRBJ2-2, with a tentative D call TRBD1 (6 bases). V was trimmed by 7 bases and J by 7 bases, leaving 13 bases between them. This CDR3 region has 13 residues. CDR1 SNHLY and CDR2 FYNNEI come from the germline V gene. In DNA, the CDR3 is TGTGCCAGCACCATAGGACAGAGCGGGGAGCTGTTTTTT. Translating it yields CASTIGQSGELFF.

This clone was recorded only once. The V gene is TRBV2, the J gene TRBJ1-2; D is unclear. The ends were cut back, 3 bases at V and 6 bases at J, with 14 bases in the middle. Looked up from germline, CDR1 is SNHLY and CDR2 is FYNNEI. CDR3 length equals 14 residues. The CDR3 coding sequence is TGTGCCAGCAGTGAGAGGCGTTCGACTAATGGCTACACCTTC. Protein product: CASSERRSTNGYTF.

The chain has TRBV5-4 and TRBJ2-5; D not certain. The CDR3 has 12 residues. Trimming cost V 4 bases and J 5 bases, with 9 bases left between them. Germline CDR1 SGHNT, CDR2 YYREEE (reference sequence). The CDR3 sequence: CASSLIGETQYF. In DNA form, the CDR3 reads TGTGCCAGCAGCCTAATCGGGGAGACCCAGTACTTC.

J is TRBJ2-5 and V is TRBV19, with 9 bases lining up with TRBD1. The V gene end was trimmed by 6 bases and the J gene end by 5 bases; junction bases not matched to a gene: 7. CDR1 and CDR2 from the germline V gene are LNHDA and SQIVND (reference sequence). This CDR3 region has 14 residues. DNA of the CDR3: TGTGCCAGTAGCCTACAGGGGGCCACGGAGACCCAGTACTTC. It is translated as CASSLQGATETQYF.

The chain is built from TRBV25-1 and TRBJ2-7; tentative D call: TRBD2 (6 bases). V gave up 10 bases and J gave up 2 bases, with 24 bases separating them. Looked up from germline, CDR1 is MGHDK and CDR2 is SYGVNS. The CDR3 totals 16 residues. This CDR3 is CATSRESGSLPYEQYV. The CDR3 coding sequence is TGTGCCACTTCTAGGGAAAGCGGGTCCTTACCCTACGAGCAGTACGTC.

The rearrangement uses TRBV6-1 and TRBJ1-2; 10 bases match TRBD1. The V segment lost 3 bases and the J segment 8 bases; nucleotides outside the gene matches: 12. The germline V gene has CDR1 MNHNS and CDR2 SASEGT. The CDR3 covers 16 residues. Here the CDR3 reads CASSDGRTGGRRGYTF. Written as DNA, the CDR3 is TGTGCCAGCAGTGATGGAAGGACAGGGGGGAGGAGAGGCTACACCTTC.

The chain carries TRBV19 and TRBJ2-7, with 8 bases fitting TRBD1. The germline V gene encodes CDR1 LNHDA and CDR2 SQIVND (reference sequence). The CDR3 extends over 14 amino acids. With 5 bases clipped from V and 7 bases from J, the junction kept 10 bases outside the gene matches. The CDR3 DNA follows: TGTGCCAGTAGTCCCCGGACAGGGATAGGGGAGCAGTACTTC. Translating it yields CASSPRTGIGEQYF.